This entry lists 11 T cell receptor beta chains sequenced from one sample in a study of blood T cells in healthy people across ages. Together with a sample-barcoded 5' primer, a J-beta primer mix was included in a second PCR lasting roughly 7 to 11 cycles. Using its own MiXCR run on the 5' RACE reads, TCRdb lists one record per CDR3 protein. The sample lists some 1.5 million distinct CDR3 sequences, approximately 28% occurring once. Sequenced sample: blood. The receptors stem from a woman aged 25 to 39 in good health.

This clonotype has just a few counts. V gene TRBV10-1 combines with J gene TRBJ1-5; weak D call: TRBD1 (6 bases). Trimming cost V 0 bases and J 0 bases, with 18 bases left between them. In germline, CDR1 is WNHNN, CDR2 SYGVQD (reference sequence). The CDR3 extends over 19 amino acids. In DNA, the CDR3 is TGCGCCAGCAGTGAGTCCCCTGACTGGGGGGGCCATAGCAATCAGCCCCAGCATTTT. This translates into CASSESPDWGGHSNQPQHF.

The chain is built from TRBV2 and TRBJ2-1; D gene uncertain. Trimming took 4 bases from V and 8 from J, leaving 6 bases between them. CDR3 size: 11 residues. Germline V gene data show CDR1 as SNHLY and CDR2 as FYNNEI. CDR3 sequence: CASSVDHEQFF. The CDR3 DNA follows: TGTGCCAGCAGTGTTGATCATGAGCAGTTCTTC. The entire variable domain, with the rest obtained from reference TRBV2 and TRBJ2-1, is as follows: EPEVTQTPSHQVTQMGQEVILRCVPISNHLYFYWYRQILGQKVEFLVSFYNNEISEKSEIFDDQFSVERPDGSNFTLKIRSTKLEDSAMYFCASSVDHEQFFGPGTRLTVL.

The chain has TRBV25-1 and TRBJ2-5; D might be TRBD1 or TRBD2, each matching 5 bases. Per the germline V gene, CDR1 is MGHDK and CDR2 is SYGVNS. V was pared by 5 bases and J by 6 bases, with 19 bases between. The CDR3 covers 15 residues. Here the CDR3 reads CASSRGAAAQQTQYF. The CDR3 DNA reads TGTGCCAGCAGTCGTGGGGCAGCGGCCCAGCAGACCCAGTACTTC.

The table lists this clonotype with a few counts. V gene TRBV6-5 combines with J gene TRBJ1-5; 8 nucleotides line up with TRBD1. Germline V gene data show CDR1 as MNHEY and CDR2 as SVGAGI. The CDR3 consists of 15 residues. Losses at the gene ends were 4 bases for V and 8 bases for J; bases not matched to a gene: 10. CDR3 in DNA: TGTGCCAGCAGTTCGAACAGGGGGTCGGTAGAGCCCCAGCATTTT. This gives the protein CASSSNRGSVEPQHF.

Only a few counts were recorded for this clonotype. This sequence joins TRBV14 and TRBJ2-7; TRBD1 matches at 9 bases. The junction had 13 bases not matched to a gene; V was cut back by 2 bases and J by 5 bases. From germline, CDR1 is SGHDN and CDR2 FVKESK. The CDR3 runs to 17 residues. The DNA for the CDR3 is TGTGCCAGCAGCCAAAGAACCGGGACAGGGTATTTCCACGAGCAGTACTTC. Translated: CASSQRTGTGYFHEQYF.

The chain combines TRBV3-1 with TRBJ1-2; D gene unclear. The CDR3 is 15 amino acids. Germline V gene lookup returns CDR1 LGHDT and CDR2 YNNKEL (reference sequence). Trimming took off 4 bases at V and 2 bases at J, with 14 bases between the two ends. CDR3 sequence reads: CASSRSGSFNYGYTF. CDR3 sequence (DNA): TGTGCCAGCAGCCGATCAGGCAGCTTCAACTATGGCTACACCTTC.

In its sample, this clonotype was seen a few times. The rearrangement uses TRBV6-1 and TRBJ2-3; D not resolved. Germline assignment: CDR1 MNHNS and CDR2 SASEGT. The CDR3 is 13 residues long. V lost 10 bases to trimming and J lost 10 bases, with 21 bases between them. DNA of the CDR3: TGTGCCAACTCAGATATACCCGGAAAGGCGCAGTATTTT. It translates to CANSDIPGKAQYF.

This clonotype was observed many times. CDR3 in amino acids: CASTRQGAKIYGYTF. As DNA, the CDR3 is TGTGCCAGCACTAGACAGGGGGCAAAGATCTATGGCTACACCTTC. J is TRBJ1-2 and V is TRBV6-2 or TRBV6-3, with 10 bases identical to TRBD1. Trimming cost V 7 bases and J 4 bases; bases outside gene matches: 9. Per germline, CDR1 MNHEY and CDR2 SVGEGT. The CDR3 totals 15 residues.

This chain links TRBV27 with TRBJ2-3; 7 nucleotides line up with TRBD1. The CDR3 spans 14 residues. The germline V gene has CDR1 MNHEY and CDR2 SMNVEV (reference sequence). The V and J ends lost 5 bases and 3 bases, in that order; junction bases with no gene match: 5. The CDR3 DNA reads TGTGCCAGCAGTAACGACAGGGTGACAGATACGCAGTATTTT. Its translation is CASSNDRVTDTQYF.

This clonotype has ten or more counts. The chain combines TRBV4-1 with TRBJ2-1, with 7 bases identical to TRBD2. The length of the CDR3 is 16 residues. CDR1 and CDR2 (germline): MGHRA, YSYEKL. V was clipped by 3 bases and J by 0 bases; unmatched bases: 5. The CDR3 loop is CASSQTSFSSYNEQFF. The CDR3 DNA sequence: TGCGCCAGCAGCCAGACTAGCTTCAGCTCCTACAATGAGCAGTTCTTC.

The chain combines TRBV24-1 with TRBJ2-1; TRBD2 agrees at 8 bases. The germline V gene encodes CDR1 KGHDR and CDR2 SFDVKD. J was trimmed by 6 bases and V by 3 bases; bases with no gene match: 6. The CDR3 is 15 residues long. The CDR3 protein is CATSDAGLATNEQFF. The CDR3 region has the DNA TGTGCCACCAGTGATGCTGGACTAGCAACCAATGAGCAGTTCTTC.